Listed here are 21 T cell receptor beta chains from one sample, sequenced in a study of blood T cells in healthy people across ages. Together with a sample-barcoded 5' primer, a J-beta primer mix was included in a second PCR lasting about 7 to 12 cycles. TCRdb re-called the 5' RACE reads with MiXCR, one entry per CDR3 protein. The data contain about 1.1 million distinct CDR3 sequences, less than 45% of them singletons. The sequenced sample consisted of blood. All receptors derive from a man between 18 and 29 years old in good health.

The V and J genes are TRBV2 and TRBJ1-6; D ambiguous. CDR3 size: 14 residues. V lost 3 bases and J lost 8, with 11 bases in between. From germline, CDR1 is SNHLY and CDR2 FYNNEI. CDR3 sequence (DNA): TGTGCCAGCAGTGACCTAGGACGGTATTCACCCCTCCACTTT. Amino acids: CASSDLGRYSPLHF.

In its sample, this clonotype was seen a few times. This chain's CDR3 is CSVEDSANTGELFF. In nucleotides, the CDR3 is TGCAGCGTTGAGGACAGTGCGAACACCGGGGAGCTGTTTTTT. The chain carries TRBV29-1 and TRBJ2-2; D may be TRBD1 (6 bases). V was shortened by 3 bases and J by 0 bases, with 8 bases between the two germline ends. The CDR3 runs 14 residues. Germline loops: CDR1 SQVTM, CDR2 ANQGSEA.

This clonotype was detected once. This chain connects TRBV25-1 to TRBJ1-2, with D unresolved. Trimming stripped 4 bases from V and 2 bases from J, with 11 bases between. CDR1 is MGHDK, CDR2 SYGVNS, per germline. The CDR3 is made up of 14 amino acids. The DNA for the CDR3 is TGTGCCAGCAGTGTGGCGGGTCTGAACTATGGCTACACCTTC. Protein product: CASSVAGLNYGYTF.

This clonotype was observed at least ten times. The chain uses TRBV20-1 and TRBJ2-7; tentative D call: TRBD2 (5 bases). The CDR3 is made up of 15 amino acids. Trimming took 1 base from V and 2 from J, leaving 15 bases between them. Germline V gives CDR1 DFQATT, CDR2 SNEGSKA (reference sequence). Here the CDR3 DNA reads TGCAGTGCTAGAGGGGCGGGTCCTCAGGCCTACGAGCAGTACTTC. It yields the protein CSARGAGPQAYEQYF.

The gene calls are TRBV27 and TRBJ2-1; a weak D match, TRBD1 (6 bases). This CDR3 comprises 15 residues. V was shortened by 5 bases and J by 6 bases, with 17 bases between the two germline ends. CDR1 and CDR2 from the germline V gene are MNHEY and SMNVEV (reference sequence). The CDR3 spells CASSRRGVVINEQFF. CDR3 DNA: TGTGCCAGCAGTCGCAGGGGAGTTGTCATCAATGAGCAGTTCTTC.

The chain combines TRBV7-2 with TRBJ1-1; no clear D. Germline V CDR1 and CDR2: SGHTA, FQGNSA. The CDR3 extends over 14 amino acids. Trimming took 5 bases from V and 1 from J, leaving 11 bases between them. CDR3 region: CASSPNMGNTEAFF. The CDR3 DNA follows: TGTGCCAGCAGCCCCAACATGGGGAACACTGAAGCTTTCTTT. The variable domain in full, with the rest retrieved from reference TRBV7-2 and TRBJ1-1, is GAGVSQSPSNKVTEKGKDVELRCDPISGHTALYWYRQSLGQGLEFLIYFQGNSAPDKSGLPSDRFSAERTGGSVSTLTIQRTQQEDSAVYLCASSPNMGNTEAFFGQGTRLTVV.

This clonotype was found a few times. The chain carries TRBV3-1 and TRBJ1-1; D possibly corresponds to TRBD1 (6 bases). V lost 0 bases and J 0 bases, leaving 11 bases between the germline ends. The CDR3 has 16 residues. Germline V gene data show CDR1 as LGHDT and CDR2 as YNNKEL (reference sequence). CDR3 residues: CASSQETGFMNTEAFF. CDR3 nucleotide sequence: TGTGCCAGCAGCCAAGAGACAGGCTTCATGAACACTGAAGCTTTCTTT.

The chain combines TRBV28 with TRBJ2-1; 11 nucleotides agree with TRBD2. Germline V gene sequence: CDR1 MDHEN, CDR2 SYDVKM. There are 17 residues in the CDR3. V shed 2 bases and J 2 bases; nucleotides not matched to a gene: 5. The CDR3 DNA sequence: TGTGCCAGCAGTTTAATTAGCGGGGGGGCACCCTACAATGAGCAGTTCTTC. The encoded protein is CASSLISGGAPYNEQFF. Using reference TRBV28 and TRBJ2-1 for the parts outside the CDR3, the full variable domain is DVKVTQSSRYLVKRTGEKVFLECVQDMDHENMFWYRQDPGLGLRLIYFSYDVKMKEKGDIPEGYSVSREKKERFSLILESASTNQTSMYLCASSLISGGAPYNEQFFGPGTRLTVL.

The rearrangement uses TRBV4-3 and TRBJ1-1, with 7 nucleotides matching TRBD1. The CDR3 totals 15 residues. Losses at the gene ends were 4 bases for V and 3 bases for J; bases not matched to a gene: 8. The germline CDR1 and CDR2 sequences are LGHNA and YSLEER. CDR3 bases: TGCGCCAGCAGCCCCCGGGAGGGGGCATACACTGAAGCTTTCTTT. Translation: CASSPREGAYTEAFF.

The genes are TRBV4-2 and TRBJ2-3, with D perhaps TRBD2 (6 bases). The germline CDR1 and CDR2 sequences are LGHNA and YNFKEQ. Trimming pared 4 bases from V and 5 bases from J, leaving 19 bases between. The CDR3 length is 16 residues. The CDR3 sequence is CASSPSIAEGQDTQYF. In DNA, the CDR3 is TGTGCCAGCAGCCCCAGCATAGCGGAGGGGCAAGATACGCAGTATTTT.

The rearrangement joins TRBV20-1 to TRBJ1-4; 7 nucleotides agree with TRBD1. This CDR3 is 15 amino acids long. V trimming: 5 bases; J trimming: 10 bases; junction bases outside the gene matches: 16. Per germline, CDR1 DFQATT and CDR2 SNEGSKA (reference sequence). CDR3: CSAGLTGTDIRKLFF. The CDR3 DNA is TGCAGTGCTGGATTAACCGGGACAGATATCCGAAAACTGTTTTTT.

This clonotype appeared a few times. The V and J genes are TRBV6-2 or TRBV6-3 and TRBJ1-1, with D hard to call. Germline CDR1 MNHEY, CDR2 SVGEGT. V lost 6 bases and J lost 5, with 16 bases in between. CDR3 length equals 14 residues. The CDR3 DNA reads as TGTGCCAGCAGCCCCGGGCCGGCGGGAACTGAAGCTTTCTTT. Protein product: CASSPGPAGTEAFF.

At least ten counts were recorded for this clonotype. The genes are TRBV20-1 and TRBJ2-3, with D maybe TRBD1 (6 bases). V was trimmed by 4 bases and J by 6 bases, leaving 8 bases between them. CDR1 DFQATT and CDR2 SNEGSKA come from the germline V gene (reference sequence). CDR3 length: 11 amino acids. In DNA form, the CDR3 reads TGCAGTGCTAAACAGGGTGATACGCAGTATTTT. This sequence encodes CSAKQGDTQYF.

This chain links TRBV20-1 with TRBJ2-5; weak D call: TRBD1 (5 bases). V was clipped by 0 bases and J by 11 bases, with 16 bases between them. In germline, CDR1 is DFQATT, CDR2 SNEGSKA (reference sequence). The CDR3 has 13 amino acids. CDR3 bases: TGCAGTGCTAGAGAGAATTCCAGGGAAGGGCAGTACTTC. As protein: CSARENSREGQYF.

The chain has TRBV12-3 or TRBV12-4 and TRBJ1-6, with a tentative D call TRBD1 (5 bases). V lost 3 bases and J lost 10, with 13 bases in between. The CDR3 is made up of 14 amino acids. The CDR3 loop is CASSFRAGKSPLHF. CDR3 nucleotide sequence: TGTGCCAGCAGTTTCCGGGCAGGGAAATCACCCCTCCACTTT.

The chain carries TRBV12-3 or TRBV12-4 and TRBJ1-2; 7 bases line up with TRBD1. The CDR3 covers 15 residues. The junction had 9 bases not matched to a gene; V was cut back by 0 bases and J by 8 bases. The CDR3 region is CASSLALTGKPGYTF. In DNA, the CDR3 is TGTGCCAGCAGTTTAGCGCTGACAGGGAAGCCGGGCTACACCTTC.

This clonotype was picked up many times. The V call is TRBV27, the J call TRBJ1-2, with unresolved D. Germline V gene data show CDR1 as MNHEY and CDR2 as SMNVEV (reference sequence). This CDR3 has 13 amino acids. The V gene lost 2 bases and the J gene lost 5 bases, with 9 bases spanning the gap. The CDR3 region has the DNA TGTGCCAGCAGTTTAGCGGCAGAGTATGGCTACACCTTC. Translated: CASSLAAEYGYTF.

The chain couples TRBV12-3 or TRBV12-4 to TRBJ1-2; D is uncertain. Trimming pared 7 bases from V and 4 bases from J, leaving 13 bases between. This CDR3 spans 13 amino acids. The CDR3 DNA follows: TGTGCCAGCACCCTGGGGAGAAGCTATGGCTACACCTTC. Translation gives CASTLGRSYGYTF.

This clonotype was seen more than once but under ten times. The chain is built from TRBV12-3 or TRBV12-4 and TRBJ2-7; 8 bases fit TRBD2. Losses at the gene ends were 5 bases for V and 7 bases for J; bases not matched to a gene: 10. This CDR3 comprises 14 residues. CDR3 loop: CASSPPTSGYEQYF. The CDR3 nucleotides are TGTGCCAGCAGTCCTCCTACTAGCGGATATGAGCAGTACTTC.

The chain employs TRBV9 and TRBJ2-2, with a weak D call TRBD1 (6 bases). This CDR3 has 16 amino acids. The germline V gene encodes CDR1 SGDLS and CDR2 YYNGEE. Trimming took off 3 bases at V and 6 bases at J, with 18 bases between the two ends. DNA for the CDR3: TGTGCCAGCAGCGAGCAGGGGCTAGCAAGTTCCGGGGAGCTGTTTTTT. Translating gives CASSEQGLASSGELFF.

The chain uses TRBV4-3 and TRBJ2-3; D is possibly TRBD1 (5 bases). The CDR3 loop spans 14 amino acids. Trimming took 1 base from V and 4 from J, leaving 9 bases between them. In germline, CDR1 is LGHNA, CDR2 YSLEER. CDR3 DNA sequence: TGCGCCAGCAGCCAAGTTATGGGGCCAGATACGCAGTATTTT. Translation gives CASSQVMGPDTQYF.